This is a list of T cell receptor beta chains from one sample in a study of OX40 agonist ivuxolimab in advanced cancers. Clones were sequenced by immunoSEQ multiplex PCR, and TCRdb holds only the in-frame ones, with some missing. The sample records about 80,000 clones, 80% to 90% being singletons. The starting material was CD4+ or CD8+ T cells sorted from blood, obtained in a trial of the OX40 agonist ivuxolimab. The receptor set was obtained from an adult with an advanced solid tumor such as melanoma, head and neck, liver or kidney cancer. The CDR3 runs from the conserved cysteine through the conserved F or W. D genes are given only for firm matches. Only part of the rows carry a size: once, few, many, or a class if the clone is expanded.

NA,TRBV27,14,TRBJ2-1,NA,CASSLLAGINEQFF,TGTGCCAGCAGTTTGCTGGCGGGGATCAATGAGCAGTTCTTC
NA,TRBV19,14,TRBJ1-5,NA,CASRGGAASQPQHF,TGTGCTAGTAGGGGAGGGGCAGCTTCTCAGCCCCAGCATTTT
NA,TRBV7-2,14,TRBJ2-2,NA,CASQQGRVTGELFF,TGTGCCAGCCAACAGGGACGTGTCACCGGGGAGCTGTTTTTT
NA,TRBV5-5,16,TRBJ1-5,NA,CASSLERTRVNQPQHF,TGTGCCAGCAGCTTAGAGAGGACTAGGGTGAATCAGCCCCAGCATTTT
NA,TRBV2,14,TRBJ1-2,NA,CAGVGGLSDYGYTF,TGTGCCGGCGTAGGGGGACTGTCGGACTATGGCTACACCTTC
once,TRBV19,9,TRBJ1-5,NA,CATNQPQHF,TGTGCCACAAATCAGCCCCAGCATTTT
NA,TRBV7-2,15,TRBJ1-5,NA,CASSLVAAGRQPQHF,TGTGCCAGCAGCTTAGTGGCTGCAGGGCGACAGCCCCAGCATTTT
NA,TRBV28,14,TRBJ2-1,TRBD2,CASSSLGGMNEQFF,TGTGCCAGCAGCTCCCTCGGGGGGATGAATGAGCAGTTCTTC
once,TRBV6-5,13,TRBJ1-2,NA,CASSYARVAGYTF,TGTGCCAGCAGTTATGCCAGGGTTGCTGGCTACACCTTC
NA,TRBV7-6,17,TRBJ1-3,NA,CASSLSAEGPTGNTIYF,TGTGCCAGCAGCTTGTCGGCCGAGGGACCCACTGGAAACACCATATATTTT
NA,TRBV15,20,TRBJ1-2,TRBD1,CATSRGREPMVGQEPYGYTF,TGTGCCACCAGCAGAGGTCGAGAACCGATGGTGGGACAGGAACCCTATGGCTACACCTTC
NA,TRBV27,15,TRBJ2-3,TRBD1,CASSSPGGGTDTQYF,TGTGCCAGCAGTTCCCCAGGGGGCGGCACAGATACGCAGTATTTT
NA,TRBV28,16,TRBJ1-2,NA,CASSLTPWGRRYGYTF,TGTGCCAGCAGTTTAACCCCATGGGGCAGAAGATATGGCTACACCTTC
NA,TRBV5-1,15,TRBJ2-5,NA,CASSLPAGAQETQYF,TGCGCCAGCAGCTTACCGGCCGGGGCACAAGAGACCCAGTACTTC
NA,TRBV7-9,13,TRBJ1-2,TRBD1,CASRQTGADGYTF,TGTGCCAGCAGACAGACAGGGGCCGATGGCTACACCTTC
NA,TRBV9,15,TRBJ2-3,TRBD2,CASSVGLAATDTQYF,TGTGCCAGCAGCGTAGGACTAGCGGCTACAGATACGCAGTATTTT
once,TRBV6-1,12,TRBJ2-2,TRBD2,CASVWERGELFF,TGTGCCAGCGTGTGGGAGCGGGGAGAGCTGTTTTTT
NA,TRBV27,11,TRBJ2-3,NA,CASSLGDTQYF,TGTGCCAGCAGTTTGGGAGATACGCAGTATTTT
NA,TRBV19,13,TRBJ2-7,TRBD2,CASSIPGLAEQYF,TGTGCCAGTAGTATACCCGGACTAGCGGAGCAGTACTTC
few,TRBV6-1,15,TRBJ1-5,NA,CASSEEGLGNQPQHF,TGTGCCAGCAGTGAAGAGGGGTTGGGCAATCAGCCCCAGCATTTT
NA,TRBV2,13,TRBJ1-5,NA,CASSDRAGQPQHF,TGTGCCAGCAGTGACAGGGCGGGACAGCCCCAGCATTTT
NA,TRBV6-4,15,TRBJ2-3,NA,CASSDSIDSTDTQYF,TGTGCCAGCAGTGACTCGATCGACAGCACAGATACGCAGTATTTT
NA,TRBV11-2,15,TRBJ2-4,TRBD1,CASRTGGTAKNIQYF,TGTGCCAGCAGGACAGGGGGCACTGCCAAAAACATTCAGTACTTC
NA,TRBV28,17,TRBJ1-5,NA,CASSLRVVSRGNQPQHF,TGTGCCAGCAGTTTGAGGGTGGTATCGCGGGGCAATCAGCCCCAGCATTTT
few,TRBV19,13,TRBJ1-1,NA,CASRRTENTEAFF,TGTGCCAGTAGAAGGACAGAGAACACTGAAGCTTTCTTT
NA,TRBV28,14,TRBJ1-2,NA,CAGSYTGLNYGYTF,TGTGCCGGCAGTTATACGGGGCTTAACTATGGCTACACCTTC
many,TRBV2,16,TRBJ1-5,NA,CASRWAEGWSNQPQHF,TGTGCCAGCAGATGGGCTGAGGGTTGGAGCAATCAGCCCCAGCATTTT
NA,TRBV5-1,17,TRBJ2-1,TRBD2,CASSPKGTSGRYNEQFF,TGCGCCAGCAGCCCCAAGGGCACTAGCGGGAGGTACAATGAGCAGTTCTTC
NA,TRBV4-2,16,TRBJ2-5,TRBD2,CASSQELAAYQETQYF,TGTGCCAGCAGCCAAGAACTAGCGGCATACCAAGAGACCCAGTACTTC
NA,TRBV30,16,TRBJ1-5,NA,CAWSEGEWSSNQPQHF,TGTGCCTGGAGTGAAGGGGAATGGTCTAGCAATCAGCCCCAGCATTTT